This T cell receptor beta chain was identified during a study of shared clonotypes between healthy human individuals. Findings and limits, study-wide: Relative to memory subsets, naive subsets generally showed larger estimated richness.

CDR1 and CDR2 from the germline V gene are SNHLY and FYNNEI. This CDR3 contains 14 residues. V lost 6 bases and J lost 5; bases outside the gene matches: 7. On this clone: The target antigen is unknown.

Here immunoSEQ multiplex PCR was the method, and the copy in TCRdb shows in-frame clones only, minus some. The sample consists of a few million clones, over 85% of them appearing once. What was sequenced was naive CD4+ T cells from PBMCs. The subset is: CD45RA+ positively selected. The receptor was derived from a man between 18 and 35 years old in good health. Some clones in this sample may be carry-over from other donors' samples. This chain links TRBV2 with TRBJ2-5, with TRBD2 matching 9 bases. The CDR3 reads CASRAGTSTETQYF. The CDR3 DNA reads TGTGCCAGCAGGGCCGGGACTAGCACCGAGACCCAGTACTTC. Complete variable domain (other parts from reference TRBV2 and TRBJ2-5): EPEVTQTPSHQVTQMGQEVILRCVPISNHLYFYWYRQILGQKVEFLVSFYNNEISEKSEIFDDQFSVERPDGSNFTLKIRSTKLEDSAMYFCASRAGTSTETQYFGPGTRLLVL.